Each of the 8 T cell receptor beta chains below was sequenced from the same sample in a study of T cells in Graves' hyperthyroidism and ophthalmopathy. Amplified TCR beta CDR3 regions came from RNA transcripts. The HTBI primer set drove a first-round RT-PCR of the TCR CDR3. One entry per CDR3 protein, called by TCRdb with MiXCR from the multiplex PCR reads. Altogether roughly 660,000 distinct CDR3 sequences are present, 15% to 20% being singletons, with the ten largest covering 15%. Material for sequencing was blood. These receptors were collected from a man aged 45-60 years with Graves' hyperthyroidism.

This clonotype showed up many times. The genes are TRBV27 and TRBJ2-5; the D gene is possibly TRBD2 (5 bases). V lost 2 bases and J 5 bases, leaving 15 bases between the germline ends. The length of the CDR3 is 15 residues. Looked up from germline, CDR1 is MNHEY and CDR2 is SMNVEV (reference sequence). The CDR3 nucleotides are TGTGCCAGCAGTTTAGACCCTTCGGGGAGTGAGACCCAGTACTTC. It encodes CASSLDPSGSETQYF.

This clonotype was seen ten or more times. The chain carries TRBV11-2 and TRBJ1-2, with a tentative D call TRBD1 (5 bases). CDR3 length: 15 residues. Deletions cut 5 bases from V and 4 bases from J, with 17 bases between. The V gene's germline CDR1 is SGHAT and CDR2 FQNNGV. The CDR3 DNA reads TGTGCCAGCAGCGCCGGGGACCCCTCGCGCTATGGCTACACCTTC. This translates into CASSAGDPSRYGYTF.

Concerning this clonotype itself: A much larger clone differs by one base, so this may be a read error. This chain joins TRBV20-1 and TRBJ1-1; D is perhaps TRBD1 (6 bases). Germline V gene data show CDR1 as DFQATT and CDR2 as SNEGSKA (reference sequence). CDR3 length: 13 amino acids. The V gene lost 1 base and the J gene lost 6 bases, with 12 bases spanning the gap. CDR3 protein: CSARAGGVAEAFF. DNA for the CDR3: TGCAGTGCTAGAGCGGGGGGCGTCGCTGAAGCTTTCTTT.

This rearrangement joins TRBV10-2 to TRBJ2-1; possible D gene TRBD2, 6 bases. Trimming removed 4 bases from V and 4 bases from J, with 14 bases in between. The CDR3 totals 15 residues. Germline CDR1 WSHSY, CDR2 SAAADI. CDR3 protein: CASSVAGTPYNEQFF. The CDR3, as DNA: TGCGCCAGCAGTGTGGCGGGGACTCCTTACAATGAGCAGTTCTTC.

This clonotype was seen a few times. This sequence joins TRBV7-9 and TRBJ2-7; TRBD2 matches 8 bases. The J segment lost 1 base and the V segment lost 5 bases, leaving 10 bases of the junction unmatched. This CDR3 is 16 amino acids long. Germline V gene data show CDR1 as SEHNR and CDR2 as FQNEAQ (reference sequence). The DNA of the CDR3 is TGTGCCAGCAGCCCGCAAAGCGGGAGCCTTTCCTACGAGCAGTACTTC. Its protein is CASSPQSGSLSYEQYF. The full variable domain, completed using reference TRBV7-9 and TRBJ2-7, is DTGVSQNPRHKITKRGQNVTFRCDPISEHNRLYWYRQTLGQGPEFLTYFQNEAQLEKSRLLSDRFSAERPKGSFSTLEIQRTEQGDSAMYLCASSPQSGSLSYEQYFGPGTRLTVT.

The V call is TRBV28, the J call TRBJ2-2; TRBD1 matches at 7 bases. The germline CDR1 and CDR2 sequences are MDHEN and SYDVKM. With 2 bases clipped from V and 5 bases from J, the junction kept 8 bases outside the gene matches. The CDR3 contains 16 residues. The CDR3 DNA reads as TGTGCCAGCAGTTTAACGGCAGGGGGTCGGACCGGGGAGCTGTTTTTT. Its translation is CASSLTAGGRTGELFF.

The gene calls are TRBV2 and TRBJ2-3, with 8 bases identical to TRBD1. The CDR3 runs to 15 residues. CDR1 SNHLY and CDR2 FYNNEI come from the germline V gene. Losses at the gene ends were 3 bases for V and 4 bases for J; bases not matched to a gene: 6. CDR3 amino acids: CASSEGQDSADTQYF. CDR3 DNA: TGTGCCAGCAGTGAGGGACAGGATAGCGCAGATACGCAGTATTTT.

In this sample, this clonotype turned up many times. The chain joins TRBV7-2 to TRBJ2-1, with 7 bases that match TRBD2. This CDR3 is 15 amino acids long. Germline assignment: CDR1 SGHTA and CDR2 FQGNSA. The J segment lost 8 bases and the V segment lost 1 base, leaving 8 bases of the junction unmatched. CDR3 loop: CASSLGAGERDEQFF. CDR3 nucleotide sequence: TGTGCCAGCAGCTTAGGGGCGGGAGAGAGAGATGAGCAGTTCTTC.